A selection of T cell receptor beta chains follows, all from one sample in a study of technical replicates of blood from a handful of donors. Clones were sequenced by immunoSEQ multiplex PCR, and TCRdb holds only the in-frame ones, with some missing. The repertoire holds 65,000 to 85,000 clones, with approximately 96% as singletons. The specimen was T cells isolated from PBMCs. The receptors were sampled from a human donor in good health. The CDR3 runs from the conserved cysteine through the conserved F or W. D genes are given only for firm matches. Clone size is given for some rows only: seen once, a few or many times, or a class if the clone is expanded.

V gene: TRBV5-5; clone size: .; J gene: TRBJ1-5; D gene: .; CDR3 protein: CASSLAGGNQPQHF; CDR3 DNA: TGTGCCAGCAGCTTGGCCGGGGGGAATCAGCCCCAGCATTTT
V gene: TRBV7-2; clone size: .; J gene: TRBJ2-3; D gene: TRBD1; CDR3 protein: CASSLGQGIVLAPQYF; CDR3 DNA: TGTGCCAGCAGCCTCGGACAGGGGATCGTCTTGGCTCCGCAGTATTTT
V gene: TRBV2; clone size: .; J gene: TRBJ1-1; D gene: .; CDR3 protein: CASSDGTAGTEAFF; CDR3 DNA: TGTGCCAGCAGTGACGGGACGGCGGGGACTGAAGCTTTCTTT
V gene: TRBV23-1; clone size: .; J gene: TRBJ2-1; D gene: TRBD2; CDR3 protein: CASSLAGASVYNEQFF; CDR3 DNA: TGCGCCAGCTCCTTAGCGGGAGCCTCCGTCTACAATGAGCAGTTCTTC
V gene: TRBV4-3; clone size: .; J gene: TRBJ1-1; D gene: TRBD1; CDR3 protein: CASSLDRGHTEAFF; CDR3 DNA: TGCGCCAGCAGCCTAGACAGGGGGCACACTGAAGCTTTCTTT
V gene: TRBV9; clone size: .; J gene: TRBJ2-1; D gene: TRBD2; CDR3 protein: CASSVAMTTSGSIEQFF; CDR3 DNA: TGTGCCAGCAGCGTAGCGATGACGACTAGCGGGAGTATTGAGCAGTTCTTC
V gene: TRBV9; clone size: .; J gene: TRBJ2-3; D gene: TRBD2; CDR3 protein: CASSLTSGIGDTQYF; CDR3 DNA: TGTGCCAGCAGTTTGACTAGCGGGATTGGAGATACGCAGTATTTT
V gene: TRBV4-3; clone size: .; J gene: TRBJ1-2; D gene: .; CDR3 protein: CASSQELGAESFYGYTF; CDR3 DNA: TGCGCCAGCAGCCAGGAATTGGGGGCCGAGAGTTTCTATGGCTACACCTTC
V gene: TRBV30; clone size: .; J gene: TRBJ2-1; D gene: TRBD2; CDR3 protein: CAWSVLWTSGRGSEQFF; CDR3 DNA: TGTGCCTGGAGTGTACTCTGGACTAGCGGGAGAGGAAGTGAGCAGTTCTTC
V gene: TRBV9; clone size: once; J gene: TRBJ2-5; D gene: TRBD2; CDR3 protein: CASTSGTRPETQYF; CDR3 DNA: TGTGCCAGCACGTCCGGGACTAGACCAGAGACCCAGTACTTC
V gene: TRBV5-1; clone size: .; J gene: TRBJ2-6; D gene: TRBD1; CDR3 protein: CASSFTGVSGANVLTF; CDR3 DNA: TGCGCCAGCAGCTTTACAGGGGTCTCGGGGGCCAACGTCCTGACTTTC
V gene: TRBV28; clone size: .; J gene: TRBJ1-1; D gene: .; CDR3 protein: CASSKQGNMNTEAFF; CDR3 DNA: TGTGCCAGCTCCAAACAGGGTAACATGAACACTGAAGCTTTCTTT
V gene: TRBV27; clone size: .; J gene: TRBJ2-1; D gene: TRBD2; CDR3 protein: CASSLNPPGLAGRLNEQFF; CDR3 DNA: TGTGCCAGCAGTTTAAACCCCCCGGGTTTAGCGGGCCGTCTCAATGAGCAGTTCTTC
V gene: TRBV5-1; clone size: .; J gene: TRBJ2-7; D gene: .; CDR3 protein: CASSLRVRAGLDEQYF; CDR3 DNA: TGCGCCAGCAGCTTAAGGGTTAGGGCAGGGCTCGACGAGCAGTACTTC
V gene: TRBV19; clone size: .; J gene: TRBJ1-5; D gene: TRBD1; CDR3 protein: CASSATGSSQPQHF; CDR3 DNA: TGTGCCAGTAGTGCGACAGGGTCCAGTCAGCCCCAGCATTTT
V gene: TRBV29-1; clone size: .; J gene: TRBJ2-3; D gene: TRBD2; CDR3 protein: CSVDPGGLTDTQYF; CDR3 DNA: TGCAGCGTTGATCCGGGAGGGTTGACAGATACGCAGTATTTT
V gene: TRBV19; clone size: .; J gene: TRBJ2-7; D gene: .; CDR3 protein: CASSMGTSSSYEQYF; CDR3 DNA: TGTGCCAGTAGTATGGGGACTTCTAGCTCCTACGAGCAGTACTTC
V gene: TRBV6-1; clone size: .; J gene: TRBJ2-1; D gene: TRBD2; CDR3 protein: CASKRRGSERNEQFF; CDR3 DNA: TGTGCCAGCAAGAGGCGCGGGAGTGAACGCAATGAGCAGTTCTTC
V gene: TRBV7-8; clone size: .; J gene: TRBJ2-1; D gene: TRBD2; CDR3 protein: CASSLALGLAKRIGEQFF; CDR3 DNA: TGTGCCAGCAGCTTAGCTCTAGGACTAGCAAAGAGGATAGGGGAGCAGTTCTTC
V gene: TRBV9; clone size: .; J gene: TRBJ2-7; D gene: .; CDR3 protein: CASSVGGGGIMDEQYF; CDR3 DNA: TGTGCCAGCAGCGTAGGGGGAGGGGGGATTATGGACGAGCAGTACTTC
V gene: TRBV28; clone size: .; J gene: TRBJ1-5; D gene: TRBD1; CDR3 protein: CASSLGTGQPQHF; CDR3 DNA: TGTGCCAGCAGTTTAGGGACAGGACAGCCCCAGCATTTT
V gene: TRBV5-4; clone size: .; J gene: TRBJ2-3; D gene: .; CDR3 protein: CASSFPSGISTDTQYF; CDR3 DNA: TGTGCCAGCAGCTTCCCCTCGGGGATAAGCACAGATACGCAGTATTTT
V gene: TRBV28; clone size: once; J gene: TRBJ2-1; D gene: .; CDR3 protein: CASSLYTGPLYNEQFF; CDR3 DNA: TGTGCCAGCAGTTTATATACGGGTCCCCTCTACAATGAGCAGTTCTTC
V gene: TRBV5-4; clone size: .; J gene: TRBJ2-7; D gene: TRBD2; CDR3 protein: CASSQGLAGGISEQYF; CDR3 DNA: TGTGCCAGCAGCCAGGGACTAGCGGGAGGGATTAGCGAGCAGTACTTC
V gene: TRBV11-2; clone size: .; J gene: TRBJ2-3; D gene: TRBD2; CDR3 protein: CASSLGFSGPSTDTQYF; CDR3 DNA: TGTGCCAGCAGCTTAGGGTTTAGCGGGCCTAGCACAGATACGCAGTATTTT
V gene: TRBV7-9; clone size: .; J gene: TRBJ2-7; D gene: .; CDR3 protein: CASSLFTGIPYEQYF; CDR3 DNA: TGTGCCAGCAGCTTATTTACAGGGATACCCTACGAGCAGTACTTC
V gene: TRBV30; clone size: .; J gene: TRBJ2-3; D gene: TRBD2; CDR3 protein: CAWTHGAGGADTQYF; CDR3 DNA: TGTGCCTGGACCCACGGAGCGGGAGGAGCAGATACGCAGTATTTT
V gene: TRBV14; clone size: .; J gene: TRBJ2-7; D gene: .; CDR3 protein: CASSHGGAISYEQYF; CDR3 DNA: TGTGCCAGCAGCCATGGGGGGGCAATCTCCTACGAGCAGTACTTC
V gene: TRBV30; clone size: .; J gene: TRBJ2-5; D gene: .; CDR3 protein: CASLRGGTQYF; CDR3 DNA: TGTGCGTCCTTGAGGGGAGGGACCCAGTACTTC
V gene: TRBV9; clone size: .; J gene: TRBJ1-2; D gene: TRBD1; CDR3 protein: CASSVVGQGFNYGYTF; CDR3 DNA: TGTGCCAGCAGCGTAGTGGGACAGGGTTTCAACTATGGCTACACCTTC
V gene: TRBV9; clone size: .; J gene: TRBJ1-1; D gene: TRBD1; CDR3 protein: CASSEGQGGTEAFF; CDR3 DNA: TGTGCCAGCAGCGAGGGACAGGGGGGCACTGAAGCTTTCTTT
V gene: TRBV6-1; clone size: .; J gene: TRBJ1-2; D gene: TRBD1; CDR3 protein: CASRGGQGIYGYTF; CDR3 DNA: TGTGCCAGCAGGGGCGGACAGGGAATCTATGGCTACACCTTC
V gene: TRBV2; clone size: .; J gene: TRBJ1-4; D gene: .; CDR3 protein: CASSETRAGALFF; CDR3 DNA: TGTGCCAGCAGTGAAACCAGGGCAGGAGCACTGTTTTTT
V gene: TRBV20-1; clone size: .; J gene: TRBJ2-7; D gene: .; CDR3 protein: CSARNSYEQYF; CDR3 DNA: TGCAGTGCTAGGAATAGCTACGAGCAGTACTTC
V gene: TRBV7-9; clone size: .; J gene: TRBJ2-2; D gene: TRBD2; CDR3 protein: CASSSSSGNTGELFF; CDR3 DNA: TGTGCCAGCAGCTCCTCTAGCGGGAACACCGGGGAGCTGTTTTTT
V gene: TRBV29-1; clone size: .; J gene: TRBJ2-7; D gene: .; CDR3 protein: CSVKGSRAHNSYEQYF; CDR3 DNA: TGCAGCGTTAAAGGATCCAGGGCACACAACTCCTACGAGCAGTACTTC
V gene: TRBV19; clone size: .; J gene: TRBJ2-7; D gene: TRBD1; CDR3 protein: CASRTGGQGAYEQYF; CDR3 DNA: TGTGCCAGTAGAACTGGGGGACAGGGGGCCTACGAGCAGTACTTC
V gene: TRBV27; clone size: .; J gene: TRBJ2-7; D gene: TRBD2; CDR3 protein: CASSPYREREGLEQYF; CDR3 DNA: TGTGCCAGCAGTCCCTACCGGGAGCGGGAGGGCCTCGAGCAGTACTTC
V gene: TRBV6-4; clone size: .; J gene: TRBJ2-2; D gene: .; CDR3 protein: CASKSVVGGELFF; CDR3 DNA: TGTGCCAGCAAAAGCGTGGTTGGCGGGGAGCTGTTTTTT
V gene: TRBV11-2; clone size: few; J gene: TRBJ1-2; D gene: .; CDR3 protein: CASSPQAIGYTF; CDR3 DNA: TGTGCCAGCAGCCCACAGGCCATAGGCTACACCTTC
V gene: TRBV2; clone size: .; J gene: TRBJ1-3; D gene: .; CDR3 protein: CASSVIDAGIGNTIYF; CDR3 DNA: TGTGCCAGCAGTGTGATTGATGCAGGGATTGGAAACACCATATATTTT
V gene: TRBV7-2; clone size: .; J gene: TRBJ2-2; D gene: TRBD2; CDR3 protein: CASSPAGVAGKTGELFF; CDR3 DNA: TGTGCCAGCAGCCCCGCCGGGGTAGCGGGAAAGACCGGGGAGCTGTTTTTT
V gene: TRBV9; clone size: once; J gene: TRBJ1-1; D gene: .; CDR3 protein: CASSVAGAGEAFF; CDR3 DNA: TGTGCCAGCAGCGTAGCAGGGGCGGGTGAAGCTTTCTTT
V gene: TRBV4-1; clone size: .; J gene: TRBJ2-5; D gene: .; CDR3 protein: CASSLLRGETQYF; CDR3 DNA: TGCGCCAGCAGCCTACTTAGGGGGGAGACCCAGTACTTC
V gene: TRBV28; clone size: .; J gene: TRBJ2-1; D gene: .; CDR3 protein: CASSLLPNEQFF; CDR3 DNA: TGTGCCAGCAGTTTACTCCCCAATGAGCAGTTCTTC
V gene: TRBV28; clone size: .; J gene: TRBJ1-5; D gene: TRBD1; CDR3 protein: CASRPTGQGGNQPQHF; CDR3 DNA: TGTGCCAGCAGGCCCACGGGACAGGGAGGCAATCAGCCCCAGCATTTT
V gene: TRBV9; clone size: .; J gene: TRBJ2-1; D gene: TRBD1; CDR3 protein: CASSVGSRGGLHNEQFF; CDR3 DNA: TGTGCCAGCAGCGTAGGATCCAGAGGGGGCTTACACAATGAGCAGTTCTTC
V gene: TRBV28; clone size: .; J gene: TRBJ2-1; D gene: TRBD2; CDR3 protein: CAGSKRGAYNEQFF; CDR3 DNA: TGTGCCGGATCAAAGCGGGGAGCCTACAATGAGCAGTTCTTC
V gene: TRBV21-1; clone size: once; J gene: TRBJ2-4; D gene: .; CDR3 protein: CASSKEEASGRNIQYF; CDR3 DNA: TGTGCCAGCAGCAAAGAGGAAGCTAGCGGGAGAAACATTCAGTACTTC
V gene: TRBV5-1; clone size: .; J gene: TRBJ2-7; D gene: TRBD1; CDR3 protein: CASSLGQVGSEQYF; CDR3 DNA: TGCGCCAGCAGCCTAGGACAGGTGGGGAGCGAGCAGTACTTC
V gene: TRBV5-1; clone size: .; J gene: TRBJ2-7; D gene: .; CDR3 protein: CASRSEPPDEQYF; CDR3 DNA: TGCGCCAGCAGGTCTGAGCCACCCGACGAGCAGTACTTC